Sequencing of this T cell receptor beta chain was carried out in a study of T cell responses to AZD1222 COVID-19 vaccine. Generated by immunoSEQ multiplex PCR, the TCRdb table keeps only in-frame clones and is missing some. The sample shows 150,000 or so clones, around 88% of them seen only once. There are 14 residues in the CDR3. The germline CDR1 and CDR2 sequences are LNHDA and SQIVND (reference sequence). The V end lost 3 bases, the J end lost 5 bases, and 13 bases lay between the germline ends. In its sample, this clone was seen a few times. The sequencing used peripheral blood, collected on day 0 of AZD1222 vaccination. This TCR was recovered from an adult in good health. The chain joins TRBV19 to TRBJ2-5; D is ambiguous. In DNA form, the CDR3 reads TGTGCCAGTAGTATCCACAGTCTTGGTGAGACCCAGTACTTC. Its translation: CASSIHSLGETQYF.